This TCR beta chain was profiled in a study of monozygotic twins with inflammatory bowel disease. Findings and limits, study-wide: Relative clonotype sharing with others was diminished in IBD patients versus healthy twins, particularly with disease activity.

The template-switching step introduced UMIs that carried a 6-nucleotide sample barcode. Following a re-call of the 5' RACE reads, TCRdb has one entry per CDR3 protein and lacks DNA. The sample includes roughly 100,000 distinct CDR3 sequences. The CDR3 sequence is 19 residues long. In the case of this clonotype: Its antigen is currently unknown.

The receptor was derived from a human donor with ulcerative colitis or Crohn's disease, or a healthy co-twin of an affected twin (not recorded which). The chain couples TRBV12-3 or TRBV12-4 to TRBJ1-1; TCRdb designates TRBD1, a call that cannot be tested without DNA. Sequencing input: blood. This chain's CDR3 is CASSSPGGDSLKGRTEAFF.